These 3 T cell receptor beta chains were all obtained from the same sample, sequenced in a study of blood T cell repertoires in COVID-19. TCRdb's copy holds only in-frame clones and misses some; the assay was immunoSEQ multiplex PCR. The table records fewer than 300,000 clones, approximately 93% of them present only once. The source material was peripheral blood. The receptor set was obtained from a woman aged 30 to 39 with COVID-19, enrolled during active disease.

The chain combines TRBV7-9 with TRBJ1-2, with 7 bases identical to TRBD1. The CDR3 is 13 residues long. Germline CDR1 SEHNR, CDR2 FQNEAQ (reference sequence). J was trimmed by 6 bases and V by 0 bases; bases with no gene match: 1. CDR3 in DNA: TGTGCCAGCAGCTTAGCGGGGACAGATGGCTACACCTTC. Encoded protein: CASSLAGTDGYTF.

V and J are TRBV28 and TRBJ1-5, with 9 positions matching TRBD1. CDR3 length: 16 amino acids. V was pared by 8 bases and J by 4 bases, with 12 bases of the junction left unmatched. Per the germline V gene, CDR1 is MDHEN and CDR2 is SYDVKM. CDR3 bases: TGTGCCAGCGGGGGGGGTCCTGGACAGGGGAATCAGCCCCAGCATTTT. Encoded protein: CASGGGPGQGNQPQHF.

The CDR3 spells CASRHKVNTEAFF. CDR3 sequence (DNA): TGTGCCAGCCGACATAAGGTAAACACTGAAGCTTTCTTT. This chain uses TRBV27 with TRBJ1-1; D is unclear. Germline V gene data show CDR1 as MNHEY and CDR2 as SMNVEV (reference sequence). V lost 8 bases, J lost 2 bases, and 12 bases lay in between. The CDR3 consists of 13 residues.